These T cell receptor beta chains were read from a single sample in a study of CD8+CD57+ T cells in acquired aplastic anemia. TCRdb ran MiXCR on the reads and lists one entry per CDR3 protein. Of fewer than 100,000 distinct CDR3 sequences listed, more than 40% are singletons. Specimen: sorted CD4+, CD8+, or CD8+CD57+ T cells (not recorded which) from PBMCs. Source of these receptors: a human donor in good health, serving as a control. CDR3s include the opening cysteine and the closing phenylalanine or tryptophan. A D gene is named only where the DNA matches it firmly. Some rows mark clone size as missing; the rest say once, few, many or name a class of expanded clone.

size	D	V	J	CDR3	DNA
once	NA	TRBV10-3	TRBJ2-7	CAAADYYEQYF	TGTGCCGCCGCAGACTACTACGAGCAGTACTTC
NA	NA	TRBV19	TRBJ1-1	CASSFRRESMNTEAFF	TGTGCCAGTAGTTTCCGCAGGGAATCCATGAACACTGAAGCTTTCTTT
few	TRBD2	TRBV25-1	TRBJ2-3	CASSALAGGPPYTDTQYF	TGTGCCAGCAGTGCCCTAGCGGGAGGCCCTCCCTACACAGATACGCAGTATTTT
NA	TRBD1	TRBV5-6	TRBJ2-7	CASSSITGTVQYF	TGTGCCAGCAGCTCCATCACCGGGACAGTGCAGTACTTC
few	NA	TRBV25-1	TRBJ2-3	CASSQDPLTGGGADTQYF	TGCGCCAGCAGCCAAGACCCGCTTACGGGGGGCGGGGCAGATACGCAGTATTTT
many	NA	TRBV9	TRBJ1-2	CASSATTGGYTF	TGTGCCAGCAGCGCGACAACGGGGGGCTACACCTTC
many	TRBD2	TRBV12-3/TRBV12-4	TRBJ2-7	CASSFAGTRVYEQYF	TGTGCCAGCAGTTTTGCCGGGACTAGGGTTTACGAGCAGTACTTC
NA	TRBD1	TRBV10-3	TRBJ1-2	CAIGDRGLYTF	TGTGCCATCGGGGACAGGGGGCTGTACACCTTC
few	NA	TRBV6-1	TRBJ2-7	CATPGEVGKYEQYF	TGTGCCACCCCCGGTGAGGTGGGGAAATACGAGCAGTACTTC
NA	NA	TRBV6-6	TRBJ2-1	CASSYSTAYNEQFF	TGTGCCAGCAGTTACTCCACAGCCTACAATGAGCAGTTCTTC
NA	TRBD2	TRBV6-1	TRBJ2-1	CASSPEGTSGDNEQFF	TGTGCCAGCAGTCCAGAAGGGACTAGCGGGGACAATGAGCAGTTCTTC
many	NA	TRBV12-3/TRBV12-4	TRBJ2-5	CASSLGGQEETQYF	TGTGCCAGCAGTTTGGGGGGACAAGAAGAGACCCAGTACTTC
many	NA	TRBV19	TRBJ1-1	CASSTPGPLNTEAFF	TGTGCCAGTAGTACACCTGGACCTTTAAACACTGAAGCTTTCTTT
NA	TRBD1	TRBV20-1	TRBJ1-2	CAWSTGTGIGYTF	TGTGCCTGGAGTACCGGGACAGGGATTGGCTACACCTTC
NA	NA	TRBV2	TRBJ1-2	CASSTPGRHGYTF	TGTGCCAGCAGTACCCCAGGGAGACATGGCTACACCTTC
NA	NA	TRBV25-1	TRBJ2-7	CASSRLDREGNEQYF	TGTGCCAGCAGTCGACTGGACAGGGAGGGTAACGAGCAGTACTTC
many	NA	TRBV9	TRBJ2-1	CASSVGQYNEQFF	TGTGCCAGCAGCGTAGGTCAATACAATGAGCAGTTCTTC
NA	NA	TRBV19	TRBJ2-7	CASSSRSYEQYF	TGTGCCAGTAGTTCGCGCTCCTACGAGCAGTACTTC
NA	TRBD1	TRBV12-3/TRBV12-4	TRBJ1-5	CASSRTGGRDQPQHF	TGTGCCAGCAGTAGAACAGGGGGCAGAGATCAGCCCCAGCATTTT
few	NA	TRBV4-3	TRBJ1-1	CASSQAGTTEAFF	TGCGCCAGCAGCCAAGCAGGTACTACTGAAGCTTTCTTT
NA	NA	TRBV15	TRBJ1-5	CATSRDRYSGQPQHF	TGTGCCACCAGCAGAGATCGATACTCAGGGCAGCCCCAGCATTTT
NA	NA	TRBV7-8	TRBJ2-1	CASSLTGPADEQFF	TGTGCCAGCAGCTTAACAGGACCGGCGGATGAGCAGTTCTTC
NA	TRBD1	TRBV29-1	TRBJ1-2	CSVLSGTGDYGYTF	TGCAGCGTACTATCCGGGACAGGCGACTATGGCTACACCTTC
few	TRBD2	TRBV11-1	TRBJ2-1	CASSIAGASYNEQFF	TGTGCCAGCAGCATAGCGGGAGCGTCCTACAATGAGCAGTTCTTC
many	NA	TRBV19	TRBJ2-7	CASISNSYEQYF	TGTGCCAGTATCTCCAACTCCTACGAGCAGTACTTC
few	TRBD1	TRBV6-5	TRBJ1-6	CASSSLPGQGNSPLHF	TGTGCCAGCAGTTCCCTCCCGGGACAGGGTAATTCACCCCTCCACTTT
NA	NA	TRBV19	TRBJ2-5	CASMVGTQYF	TGTGCCAGTATGGTTGGGACCCAGTACTTC
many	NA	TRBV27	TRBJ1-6	CASSRSSSYNSPLHF	TGTGCCAGCAGCCGATCAAGCTCCTATAATTCACCCCTCCACTTT
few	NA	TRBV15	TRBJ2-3	CATSREEGGVGTQYF	TGTGCCACCAGCAGAGAAGAGGGGGGGGTTGGTACGCAGTATTTT
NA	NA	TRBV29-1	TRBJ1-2	CSVEDPGLGTF	TGCAGCGTTGAAGATCCGGGGTTAGGCACCTTC
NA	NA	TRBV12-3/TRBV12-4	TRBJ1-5	CASGLDSFNQPQHF	TGTGCCAGCGGTTTAGACAGTTTCAATCAGCCCCAGCATTTT
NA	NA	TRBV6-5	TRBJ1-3	CASSYSTKLDGNAIYF	TGTGCCAGCAGTTACTCAACCAAGTTAGATGGAAACGCCATATATTTT
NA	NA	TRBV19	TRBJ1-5	CASSLTAQQPQHF	TGTGCCAGTAGCCTCACGGCACAACAGCCCCAGCATTTT
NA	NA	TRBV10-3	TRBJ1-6	CASSYSGGIQNSPLHF	TGTGCCAGCAGTTACTCGGGGGGGATCCAGAATTCACCCCTCCACTTT
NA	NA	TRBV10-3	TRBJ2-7	CAASPGQGLYEQYF	TGTGCCGCCTCCCCGGGGCAGGGCCTCTACGAGCAGTACTTC
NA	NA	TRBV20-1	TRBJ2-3	CSASELRADTQYF	TGCAGTGCTAGTGAACTACGGGCAGATACGCAGTATTTT
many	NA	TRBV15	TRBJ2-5	CATSSSGETQYF	TGTGCCACCAGCAGCTCCGGTGAGACCCAGTACTTC
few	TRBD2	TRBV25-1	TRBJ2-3	CASSVLAVGDTQYF	TGTGCCAGCAGTGTACTAGCGGTGGGAGATACGCAGTATTTT
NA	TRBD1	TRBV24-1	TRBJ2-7	CATSDPQGISYEQYF	TGTGCCACCAGTGACCCACAGGGGATATCCTACGAGCAGTACTTC
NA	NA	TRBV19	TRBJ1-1	CASSPSAEYRTEAFF	TGTGCCAGCAGCCCCTCGGCGGAGTATAGGACTGAAGCTTTCTTT
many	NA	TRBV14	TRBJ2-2	CASMRQTTGELFF	TGTGCCAGCATGAGACAGACCACCGGGGAGCTGTTTTTT
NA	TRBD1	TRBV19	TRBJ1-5	CASNGRGGYRGNQPQHF	TGTGCCAGTAATGGCAGGGGGGGCTACAGAGGCAATCAGCCCCAGCATTTT
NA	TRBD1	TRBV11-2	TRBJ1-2	CASSLVAGGFDYGYTF	TGTGCCAGCAGCTTAGTGGCAGGGGGCTTTGACTATGGCTACACCTTC
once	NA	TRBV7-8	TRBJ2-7	CASSPSPTRGEQYF	TGTGCCAGCAGCCCCTCGCCGACGAGGGGAGAGCAGTACTTC
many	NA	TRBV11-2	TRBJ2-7	CASSPTGGLDLYEQYF	TGTGCCAGCAGCCCCACAGGTGGCCTCGATTTGTACGAGCAGTACTTC
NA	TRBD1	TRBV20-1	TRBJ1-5	CAGQGYSNQPQHF	TGCGCAGGACAGGGTTATAGCAATCAGCCCCAGCATTTT
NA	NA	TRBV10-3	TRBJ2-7	CAISESPGPEQYF	TGTGCCATCAGTGAGTCGCCAGGACCCGAGCAGTACTTC
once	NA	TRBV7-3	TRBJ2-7	CASSLARHDEQYF	TGTGCCAGCAGCTTAGCGCGTCACGACGAGCAGTACTTC
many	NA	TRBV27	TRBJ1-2	CASSYGTFDGYTF	TGTGCCAGCAGTTACGGCACCTTTGATGGCTACACCTTC
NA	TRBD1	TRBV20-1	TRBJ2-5	CSAREETGMTQYF	TGCAGTGCTAGAGAAGAGACAGGGATGACCCAGTACTTC
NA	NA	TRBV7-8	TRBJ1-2	CASSNTQGGYGYTF	TGTGCCAGCAGCAACACACAGGGAGGTTATGGCTACACCTTC
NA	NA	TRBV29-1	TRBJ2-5	CSVEVVRSGVWETQYF	TGCAGCGTTGAGGTAGTTCGGTCAGGGGTCTGGGAGACCCAGTACTTC
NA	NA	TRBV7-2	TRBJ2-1	CASSLAISVSNEQFF	TGTGCCAGCAGCCTAGCGATTAGTGTGAGCAATGAGCAGTTCTTC
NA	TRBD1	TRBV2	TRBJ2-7	CASSLDRGPAYEQYF	TGTGCCAGCAGTTTAGACAGGGGGCCTGCCTACGAGCAGTACTTC
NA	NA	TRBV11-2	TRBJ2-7	CASSSPQGYEQYF	TGTGCCAGCAGTTCACCACAGGGTTACGAGCAGTACTTC